This is a list of T cell receptor beta chains from one sample in a study of blood T cell repertoires in COVID-19. Clones were read by immunoSEQ multiplex PCR, and TCRdb kept only the in-frame ones, dropping some. The profile shows fewer than 70,000 clones, approximately 88% of them singletons. The sequencing input was peripheral blood. The receptors were sampled from a man aged 50-59 years with active COVID-19. Each CDR3 is given with its conserved first and last residue. Fields, in order: J gene, D gene, clone size, V gene, CDR3 protein, CDR3 DNA. The D gene is left open where the match is weak. Size tells how often a clone was seen (once, few, many) or the class of an expanded clone, and some rows leave it out.

>TRBJ1-1|TRBD1|once|TRBV14
CASSAGQGGEAFF
TGTGCCAGCAGCGCAGGACAGGGAGGTGAAGCTTTCTTT
>TRBJ2-5|TRBD2|once|TRBV7-6
CASSLTSGGLQGKTQYF
TGTGCCAGCAGCTTGACTAGCGGGGGTCTCCAGGGTAAGACCCAGTACTTC
>TRBJ2-1|TRBD2|-|TRBV5-1
CASRLAGGTRNEQFF
TGCGCCAGCAGACTAGCGGGGGGGACGCGGAATGAGCAGTTCTTC
>TRBJ1-4|TRBD1|-|TRBV4-3
CASSQILGTVNEKLFF
TGCGCCAGCAGCCAAATCTTGGGGACAGTTAATGAAAAACTGTTTTTT
>TRBJ1-1|-|-|TRBV14
CASSQEYGTEAFF
TGTGCCAGCAGCCAAGAATACGGGACTGAAGCTTTCTTT
>TRBJ2-3|TRBD2|-|TRBV7-6
CASSLTSGGEDTQYF
TGTGCCAGCAGCTTGACTAGCGGGGGGGAAGATACGCAGTATTTT
>TRBJ2-3|-|-|TRBV4-3
CASSQGDVGTPWDTQYF
TGCGCCAGCAGCCAAGGGGATGTTGGGACACCCTGGGATACGCAGTATTTT
>TRBJ2-7|-|once|TRBV29-1
CSVSRTYEQYF
TGCAGCGTATCCAGAACCTACGAGCAGTACTTC
>TRBJ1-2|-|-|TRBV4-2
CASSPEQAPGNYGYTF
TGTGCCAGCAGCCCAGAACAGGCTCCAGGTAACTATGGCTACACCTTC
>TRBJ2-3|TRBD2|-|TRBV25-1
CASRREGNTDTQYF
TGTGCCAGCAGAAGGGAGGGAAACACAGATACGCAGTATTTT
>TRBJ2-7|TRBD2|-|TRBV7-9
CASTGLAGGTGNYEQYF
TGTGCCAGCACCGGACTAGCGGGAGGAACGGGAAACTACGAGCAGTACTTC
>TRBJ1-1|-|-|TRBV29-1
CSVADKSEAFF
TGCAGCGTTGCTGACAAATCTGAAGCTTTCTTT
>TRBJ2-1|TRBD2|few|TRBV19
CASKNRRRVAGSFYNEQFF
TGTGCCAGTAAAAATAGGCGGAGGGTAGCGGGATCCTTCTACAATGAGCAGTTCTTC
>TRBJ1-6|TRBD1|-|TRBV19
CASSHRDRDNSPLHF
TGTGCCAGTAGCCACCGGGACAGGGATAATTCACCCCTCCACTTT
>TRBJ1-5|-|-|TRBV21-1
CASSKLQRFSNQPQHF
TGTGCCAGCAGCAAGCTACAGAGATTTAGCAATCAGCCCCAGCATTTT
>TRBJ2-2|-|-|TRBV19
CASSIVTGRAGELFF
TGTGCCAGTAGTATAGTGACAGGAAGGGCCGGGGAGCTGTTTTTT
>TRBJ1-2|-|-|TRBV28
CASSPGGGGPYGYTF
TGTGCCAGCAGCCCCGGCGGCGGGGGCCCCTATGGCTACACCTTC
>TRBJ2-1|-|-|TRBV2
CASRATGNHNEQFF
TGTGCCAGCAGGGCAACCGGGAACCACAATGAGCAGTTCTTC
>TRBJ1-1|-|-|TRBV14
CASSQDSTSMTEAFF
TGTGCCAGCAGCCAAGATTCGACTTCGATGACTGAAGCTTTCTTT
>TRBJ1-5|-|-|TRBV5-6
CASSLGLQNQPQHF
TGTGCCAGCAGCTTGGGTCTGCAGAATCAGCCCCAGCATTTT
>TRBJ1-1|-|-|TRBV2
CASSGDMNTEAFF
TGTGCCAGCAGTGGCGACATGAACACTGAAGCTTTCTTT
>TRBJ1-1|TRBD1|-|TRBV12-3/TRBV12-4
CASSMTGPTEAFF
TGTGCCAGCAGTATGACAGGGCCCACTGAAGCTTTCTTT
>TRBJ2-7|TRBD2|-|TRBV30
CAWSFSGTLSYEQYF
TGTGCCTGGAGTTTTAGCGGGACCCTATCCTACGAGCAGTACTTC
>TRBJ1-1|-|-|TRBV5-1
CASTPGGSTEAFF
TGCGCCAGCACCCCGGGGGGGTCCACTGAAGCTTTCTTT
>TRBJ2-5|TRBD1|once|TRBV9
CASSIRTGGSPETQYF
TGTGCCAGCAGCATTCGGACAGGGGGCTCTCCAGAGACCCAGTACTTC
>TRBJ2-3|-|few|TRBV9
CASSVKQGGSTDTQYF
TGTGCCAGCAGCGTCAAACAGGGAGGGAGCACAGATACGCAGTATTTT
>TRBJ1-1|TRBD1|-|TRBV12-3/TRBV12-4
CASRRDRSAFF
TGTGCCAGCAGACGGGACAGGTCGGCTTTCTTT
>TRBJ2-2|TRBD2|-|TRBV2
CASTPWAGGPRTGELFF
TGTGCCAGCACCCCTTGGGCGGGAGGGCCTCGGACCGGGGAGCTGTTTTTT
>TRBJ1-6|-|-|TRBV6-6
CASSYHRTEGSPLHF
TGTGCCAGCAGTTACCACCGGACAGAAGGGTCACCCCTCCACTTT
>TRBJ1-2|-|-|TRBV6-1
CASSDRGEGYTF
TGTGCCAGCAGTGACAGGGGAGAAGGCTACACCTTC
>TRBJ1-2|-|-|TRBV9
CASSVGGGGYTF
TGTGCCAGCAGCGTAGGAGGGGGTGGCTACACCTTC
>TRBJ2-3|-|-|TRBV7-8
CASRPTPAGTDTQYF
TGTGCCAGCAGACCAACGCCGGCGGGCACAGATACGCAGTATTTT
>TRBJ1-2|TRBD1|-|TRBV5-1
CASSTTGTGVGYTF
TGCGCCAGCAGCACTACCGGGACAGGGGTCGGCTACACCTTC
>TRBJ2-7|-|-|TRBV27
CASSIRWGHHVAYEQYF
TGTGCCAGCAGTATTCGGTGGGGACACCACGTCGCCTACGAGCAGTACTTC
>TRBJ2-3|TRBD2|-|TRBV27
CASSLGVAGPTDTQYF
TGTGCCAGCAGTTTGGGGGTAGCGGGGCCCACAGATACGCAGTATTTT
>TRBJ2-1|TRBD1|-|TRBV18
CASSGTGTDGQFF
TGTGCCAGTTCCGGGACAGGGACGGATGGGCAGTTCTTC
>TRBJ1-6|-|-|TRBV29-1
CSVAKDADSPLHF
TGCAGCGTCGCAAAAGACGCGGATTCACCCCTCCACTTT
>TRBJ1-1|-|-|TRBV18
CASSNSQNTEAFF
TGTGCCAGCTCAAATTCCCAAAACACTGAAGCTTTCTTT
>TRBJ2-3|TRBD2|-|TRBV6-5
CATHRAGSTDTQYF
TGTGCCACCCATCGAGCGGGGAGCACAGATACGCAGTATTTT
>TRBJ1-2|-|-|TRBV7-9
CASSLNYYGYTF
TGTGCCAGCAGTCTTAATTACTATGGCTACACCTTC
>TRBJ2-1|TRBD2|-|TRBV18
CASSPVGRGYNEQFF
TGTGCCAGCTCACCAGTCGGGAGGGGATACAATGAGCAGTTCTTC
>TRBJ2-5|-|few|TRBV7-2
CASSLGSRAGQETQYF
TGTGCCAGCAGCTTAGGGTCGCGGGCGGGGCAAGAGACCCAGTACTTC
>TRBJ2-7|TRBD1|-|TRBV14
CASSHYLARGQTYEQYF
TGTGCCAGCAGCCATTATCTAGCCCGGGGACAGACCTACGAGCAGTACTTC
>TRBJ1-1|-|-|TRBV7-2
CASSSHRGYTEAFF
TGTGCCAGCAGCTCCCATCGGGGGTACACTGAAGCTTTCTTT
>TRBJ1-5|-|-|TRBV6-1
CASSEEFTVNQPQHF
TGTGCCAGCAGTGAAGAATTTACGGTCAATCAGCCCCAGCATTTT
>TRBJ2-1|-|-|TRBV27
CASSPAPYEGENNEQFF
TGTGCCAGCAGTCCTGCCCCCTATGAGGGGGAAAACAATGAGCAGTTCTTC
>TRBJ1-4|-|-|TRBV11-2
CASSRWGGGEKLFF
TGTGCCAGCAGTCGGTGGGGGGGTGGCGAAAAACTGTTTTTT